This passage covers 9 T cell receptor beta chains from one sample sequenced in a study of blood T cell repertoires in COVID-19. The data were produced by immunoSEQ multiplex PCR, yet TCRdb's version contains in-frame clones alone and is incomplete. The repertoire has about 260,000 clones, around 84% of them found once; the top ten carry under 5.5%. The specimen sequenced was peripheral blood. The receptors derive from a man between 60 and 75 years old with acute or convalescent COVID-19.

The rearrangement links TRBV6-5 to TRBJ1-2; a possible D gene is TRBD1 (6 bases). Germline assignment: CDR1 MNHEY and CDR2 SVGAGI. The CDR3 covers 14 residues. V lost 7 bases, J lost 4 bases, and 16 bases lay in between. The CDR3 protein is CASTYGGASYGYTF. The DNA of the CDR3 is TGTGCCAGCACCTACGGGGGGGCTAGCTATGGCTACACCTTC.

This clone was seen a handful of times. The chain combines TRBV9 with TRBJ2-1, with TRBD2 identical over 10 bases. From germline, CDR1 is SGDLS and CDR2 YYNGEE. With V trimmed by 3 bases and J by 4 bases, 4 bases remained unmatched. The CDR3 totals 15 residues. CDR3 sequence reads: CASSDQTSGYNEQFF. CDR3 in DNA: TGTGCCAGCAGCGACCAGACTAGCGGGTACAATGAGCAGTTCTTC.

The rearrangement links TRBV6-6 to TRBJ1-3; no clear D. The CDR3 runs to 15 residues. Germline assignment: CDR1 MNHNY and CDR2 SVGAGI (reference sequence). V was trimmed by 6 bases and J by 0 bases, leaving 12 bases between them. In DNA, the CDR3 is TGTGCCAGCAGCCGTGGACGGGACTCTGGAAACACCATATATTTT. This codes for CASSRGRDSGNTIYF.

This chain joins TRBV7-9 and TRBJ2-5; D not certain. CDR3 size: 17 residues. Germline assignment: CDR1 SEHNR and CDR2 FQNEAQ (reference sequence). V was shortened by 1 base and J by 2 bases, with 17 bases between the two germline ends. The CDR3 protein is CASSLDGGASYQETQYF. In DNA form, the CDR3 reads TGTGCCAGCAGCTTAGACGGCGGAGCGAGCTATCAAGAGACCCAGTACTTC. The complete variable domain, with remaining parts taken from reference TRBV7-9 and TRBJ2-5, reads DTGVSQNPRHKITKRGQNVTFRCDPISEHNRLYWYRQTLGQGPEFLTYFQNEAQLEKSRLLSDRFSAERPKGSFSTLEIQRTEQGDSAMYLCASSLDGGASYQETQYFGPGTRLLVL.

The chain is built from TRBV6-2 or TRBV6-3 and TRBJ2-7; 8 positions agree with TRBD2. The CDR3 is 14 residues long. CDR1 is MNHEY, CDR2 SVGEGT, per germline. The ends lost 5 bases at V and 2 bases at J; junction bases unmatched: 5. The CDR3 is CASSSGSGTYEQYF. The CDR3 nucleotides are TGTGCCAGCAGTAGTGGTAGCGGGACCTACGAGCAGTACTTC.

The rearrangement links TRBV27 to TRBJ1-5, with TRBD1 identical over 9 bases. Germline CDR1 reads MNHEY; CDR2 reads SMNVEV (reference sequence). This CDR3 region has 16 residues. Unmatched junction bases numbered 8, after V lost 3 bases and J lost 5 bases. CDR3 protein: CASSFNIWDRDQPQHF. DNA for the CDR3: TGTGCCAGCAGTTTTAATATTTGGGACAGGGATCAGCCCCAGCATTTT.

V and J are TRBV12-5 and TRBJ1-2; 9 nucleotides align to TRBD1. The CDR3 loop spans 16 amino acids. Germline V gene data show CDR1 as LGHNT and CDR2 as FRNRAP. V was pared by 0 bases and J by 5 bases, with 7 bases of the junction left unmatched. The CDR3 sequence is CASGLVGQGPAYGYTF. The CDR3, as DNA: TGTGCTAGTGGTTTGGTCGGACAGGGGCCTGCTTATGGCTACACCTTC.

This clone appeared once. The chain uses TRBV4-1 and TRBJ2-5, with 9 bases aligning to TRBD2. The germline V gene encodes CDR1 MGHRA and CDR2 YSYEKL. The V gene end was trimmed by 1 base and the J gene end by 5 bases; junction bases not matched to a gene: 5. The CDR3 consists of 15 residues. CDR3: CASSQVNSGRETQYF. DNA for the CDR3: TGCGCCAGCAGCCAAGTTAACAGCGGGAGGGAGACCCAGTACTTC.

V and J are TRBV7-2 and TRBJ2-3, with unresolved D. The CDR3 loop spans 12 amino acids. The ends were cut back, 5 bases at V and 2 bases at J, with 5 bases in the middle. Germline lookup yields CDR1 SGHTA and CDR2 FQGNSA. CDR3 nucleotide sequence: TGTGCCAGCAGCACCTACACAGATACGCAGTATTTT. Translating it yields CASSTYTDTQYF.